These 3 T cell receptor beta chains came from one sample sequenced in a study of T cell repertoires in cytomegalovirus infection. TCRdb reprocessed the reads via MiXCR and lists one record per CDR3 protein. The table records roughly 300,000 distinct CDR3 sequences, 25% of them present only once. Sequencing was carried out using PBMCs. The receptors were sampled from a human donor in good health (CMV status not recorded). Some clones in this sample may be carry-over from other donors' samples.

This clonotype was detected many times. The V call is TRBV12-3 or TRBV12-4, the J call TRBJ1-1; D uncertain. V lost 5 bases, J lost 6 bases, and 10 bases lay in between. This CDR3 has 12 amino acids. CDR3 DNA sequence: TGTGCCAGCAGTACCTGGAGGGCTGAAGCTTTCTTT. Translating gives CASSTWRAEAFF.

The V call is TRBV7-6, the J call TRBJ2-7; maybe TRBD1 (6 bases). Germline V gene sequence: CDR1 SGHVS, CDR2 FNYEAQ. This CDR3 is built from 15 residues. Trimming pared 1 base from V and 6 bases from J, leaving 16 bases between. The CDR3 protein is CASSLGPQEGVEQYF. The CDR3 nucleotides are TGTGCCAGCAGCTTAGGTCCCCAAGAGGGGGTCGAGCAGTACTTC.

The chain uses TRBV7-2 and TRBJ2-7, with 13 bases matching TRBD2. V shed 5 bases, J shed 0 bases, and the junction held 7 bases outside the gene matches. The CDR3 runs 17 residues. Germline values: CDR1 SGHTA, CDR2 FQGNSA. CDR3 residues: CASSPTSGRGTSYEQYF. The CDR3 DNA follows: TGTGCCAGCAGCCCCACTAGCGGGAGGGGGACCTCCTACGAGCAGTACTTC.